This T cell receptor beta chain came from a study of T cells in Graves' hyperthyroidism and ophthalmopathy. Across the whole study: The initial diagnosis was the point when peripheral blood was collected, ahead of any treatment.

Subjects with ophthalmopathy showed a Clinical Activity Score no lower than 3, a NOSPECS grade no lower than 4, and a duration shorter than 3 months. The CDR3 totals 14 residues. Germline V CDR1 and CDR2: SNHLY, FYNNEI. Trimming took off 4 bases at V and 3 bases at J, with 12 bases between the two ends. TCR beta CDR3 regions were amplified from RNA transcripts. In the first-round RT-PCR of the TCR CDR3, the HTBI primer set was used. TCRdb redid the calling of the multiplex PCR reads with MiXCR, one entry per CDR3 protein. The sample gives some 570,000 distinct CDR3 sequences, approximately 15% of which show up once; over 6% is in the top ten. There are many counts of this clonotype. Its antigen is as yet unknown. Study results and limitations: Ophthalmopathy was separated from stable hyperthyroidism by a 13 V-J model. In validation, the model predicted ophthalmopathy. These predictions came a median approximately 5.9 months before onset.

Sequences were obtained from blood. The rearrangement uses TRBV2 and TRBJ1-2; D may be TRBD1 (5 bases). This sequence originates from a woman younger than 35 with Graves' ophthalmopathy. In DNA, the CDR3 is TGTGCCAGCAGTGGACAGAAAAAGGACTATGGCTACACCTTC. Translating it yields CASSGQKKDYGYTF.